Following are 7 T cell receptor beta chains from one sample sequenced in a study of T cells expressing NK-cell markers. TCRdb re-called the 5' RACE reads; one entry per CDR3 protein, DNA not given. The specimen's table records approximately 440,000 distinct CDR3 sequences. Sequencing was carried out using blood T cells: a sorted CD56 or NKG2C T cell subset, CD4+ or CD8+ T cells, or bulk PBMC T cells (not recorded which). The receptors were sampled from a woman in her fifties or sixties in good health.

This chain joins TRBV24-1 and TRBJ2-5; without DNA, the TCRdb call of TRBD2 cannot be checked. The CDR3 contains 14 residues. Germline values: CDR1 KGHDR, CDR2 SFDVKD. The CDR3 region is CATSESLAGGVQYF.

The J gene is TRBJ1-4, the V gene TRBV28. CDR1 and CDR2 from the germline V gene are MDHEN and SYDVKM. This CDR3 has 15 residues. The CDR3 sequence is CASSFQQGGNEKLFF.

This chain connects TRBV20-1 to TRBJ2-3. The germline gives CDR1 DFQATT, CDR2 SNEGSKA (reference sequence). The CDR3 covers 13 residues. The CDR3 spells CSALGTSADTQYF.

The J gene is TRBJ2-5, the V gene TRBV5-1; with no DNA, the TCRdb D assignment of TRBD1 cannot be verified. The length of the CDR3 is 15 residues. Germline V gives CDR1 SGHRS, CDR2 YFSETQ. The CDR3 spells CASSLSTGGVKTQYF.

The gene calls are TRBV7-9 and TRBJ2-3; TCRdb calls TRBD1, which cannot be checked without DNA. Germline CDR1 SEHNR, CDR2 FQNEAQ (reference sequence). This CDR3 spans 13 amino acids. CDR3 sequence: CASSWGSGDTQYF.

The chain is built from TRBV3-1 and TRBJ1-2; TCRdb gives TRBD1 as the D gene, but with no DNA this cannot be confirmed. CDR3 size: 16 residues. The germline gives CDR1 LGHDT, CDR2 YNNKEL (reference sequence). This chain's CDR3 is CASSQEGPDRNYGYTF.

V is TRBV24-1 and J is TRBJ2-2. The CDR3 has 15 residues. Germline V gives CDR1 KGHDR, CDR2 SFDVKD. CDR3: CATSDVRVRPGELFF.